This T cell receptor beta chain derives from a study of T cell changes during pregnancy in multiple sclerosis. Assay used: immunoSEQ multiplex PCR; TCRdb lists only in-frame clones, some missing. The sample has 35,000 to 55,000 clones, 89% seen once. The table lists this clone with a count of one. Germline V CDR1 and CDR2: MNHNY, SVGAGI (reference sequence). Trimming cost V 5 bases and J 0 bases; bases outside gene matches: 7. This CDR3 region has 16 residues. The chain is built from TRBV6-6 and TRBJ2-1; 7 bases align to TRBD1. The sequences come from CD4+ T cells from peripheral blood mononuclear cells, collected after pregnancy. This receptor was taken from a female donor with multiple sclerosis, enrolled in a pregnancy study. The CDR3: CASSTQGRSSYNEQFF. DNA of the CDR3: TGTGCCAGCAGTACACAGGGGCGGAGCTCCTACAATGAGCAGTTCTTC.